The clone carrying this T cell receptor beta chain is a singleton in its sample. The antigen is unknown. The same CDR3 can be traced to other DNA sequences in this sample. The data were taken from a study of OX40 agonist ivuxolimab in advanced cancers. The timepoints at which blood was sampled were baseline, cycle 4 day 1, and cycle 7 day 1. Between the trimmed V and J ends, which lost 3 bases and 4 bases, there was a span of 7 bases. The CDR3 consists of 12 residues. Germline assignment: CDR1 SQVTM and CDR2 ANQGSEA. Points from the study as a whole: Nonresponders, in some cases, also had low normalized T-cell clonal expansion.

TCRdb's table, derived via immunoSEQ multiplex PCR, lists solely in-frame clones and lacks some. This sample yields around 15,000 clones, of which 77% are seen a single time; 25% to 35% belongs to the top ten. The chain carries TRBV29-1 and TRBJ2-1; no clear D gene. This TCR came from an adult with an advanced solid tumor such as melanoma, head and neck, liver or kidney cancer. Sequencing was performed on CD4+ or CD8+ T cells sorted from blood, taken in a trial of the OX40 agonist ivuxolimab. The CDR3 DNA reads as TGCAGCGTTGAGGCCCGTTACAATGAGCAGTTCTTC. Its protein product is CSVEARYNEQFF.